The 24 T cell receptor beta chains reported below all come from one sample, sequenced in a study of T-cell reconstitution after alpha-beta-depleted transplantation in children. The library targeted TCRbeta and was prepared with unique molecular identifiers. A single record per CDR3 protein comes from TCRdb applying MiXCR to the PCR reads. Of tens of thousands of distinct CDR3 sequences detected, 13% to 15% appear once; the ten largest clones hold roughly 30%. This specimen consisted of PBMCs, mostly from graft donor cells, obtained 180 days after TCRalphabeta/CD19-depleted stem cell transplant. The receptor source for this set is a male patient under 10 years old who had a stem cell transplant for acute lymphoblastic leukemia, so the T cells may come from the graft donor.

This clonotype was counted a few times. The chain combines TRBV20-1 with TRBJ2-3; possibly TRBD1 or TRBD2 for D (5 bases each). V lost 4 bases and J 2 bases, leaving 13 bases between the germline ends. There are 14 residues in the CDR3. Germline-derived CDR1 and CDR2 are DFQATT and SNEGSKA (reference sequence). As DNA, the CDR3 is TGCAGTGCTACCAGAGGGGCGGACACAGATACGCAGTATTTT. This sequence encodes CSATRGADTDTQYF.

The V call is TRBV5-6, the J call TRBJ2-7, with D possibly called TRBD1 or TRBD2 (5 bases each). This CDR3 spans 13 amino acids. V lost 6 bases and J 5 bases, leaving 15 bases between the germline ends. Germline V lookup: CDR1 SGHDT, CDR2 YYEEEE. Here the CDR3 DNA reads TGTGCCAGCAACTCGGGACCTTCCAACGAGCAGTACTTC. As protein: CASNSGPSNEQYF.

V is TRBV12-3 or TRBV12-4 and J is TRBJ1-4, with TRBD1 matching over 9 bases. J was trimmed by 7 bases and V by 2 bases; bases with no gene match: 2. This CDR3 is 14 amino acids long. The chain's CDR3 is CASSLRDRAEKLFF. The CDR3 bases are TGTGCCAGCAGTTTAAGGGACAGGGCTGAAAAACTGTTTTTT.

The chain links TRBV20-1 to TRBJ1-1, with D tentatively TRBD1 (6 bases). The length of the CDR3 is 14 residues. Looked up from germline, CDR1 is DFQATT and CDR2 is SNEGSKA (reference sequence). Trimming left V 0 bases short and J 3 bases short, with 11 bases between. CDR3 coding DNA: TGCAGTGCTAGAGATTACAGGGCGGACACTGAAGCTTTCTTT. Residues: CSARDYRADTEAFF.

J is TRBJ2-3 and V is TRBV18; a weak D match, TRBD2 (7 bases). CDR3 length: 16 amino acids. V lost 6 bases to trimming and J lost 5 bases, with 21 bases between them. The germline V gene encodes CDR1 KGHSH and CDR2 LQKENI. The CDR3 here is CASSARWGGQEDTQYF. The DNA for the CDR3 is TGTGCCAGCTCCGCTCGATGGGGGGGCCAGGAAGATACGCAGTATTTT. Together with reference TRBV18 and TRBJ2-3, the CDR3 gives the full variable domain: NAGVMQNPRHLVRRRGQEARLRCSPMKGHSHVYWYRQLPEEGLKFMVYLQKENIIDESGMPKERFSAEFPKEGPSILRIQQVVRGDSAAYFCASSARWGGQEDTQYFGPGTRLTVL.

This clonotype came up a few times. V is TRBV7-2 and J is TRBJ2-7, with TRBD2 matching 14 bases. In germline, CDR1 is SGHTA, CDR2 FQGNSA. Trimming took 4 bases from V and 4 from J; bases not matched to a gene: 3. CDR3 length: 15 residues. CDR3 in amino acids: CASSSGLAGVYEQYF. CDR3 DNA: TGTGCCAGCAGCTCGGGACTAGCGGGAGTATACGAGCAGTACTTC.

V is TRBV10-3 and J is TRBJ2-3; tentatively, D is TRBD1 (6 bases). V lost 1 base to trimming and J lost 10 bases, with 18 bases between them. The CDR3 runs to 15 residues. Per germline, CDR1 ENHRY and CDR2 SYGVKD. The CDR3 reads CAISEFKQGPAAQYF. CDR3 sequence (DNA): TGTGCCATCAGTGAGTTTAAACAGGGTCCTGCCGCGCAGTATTTT.

Only a few counts were recorded for this clonotype. The chain uses TRBV2 and TRBJ2-5, with 12 bases identical to TRBD2. Germline V lookup: CDR1 SNHLY, CDR2 FYNNEI. This CDR3 has 16 residues. The ends lost 2 bases at V and 1 base at J; junction bases unmatched: 2. CDR3: CASSEWGLAGQETQYF. In DNA form, the CDR3 reads TGTGCCAGCAGTGAATGGGGACTAGCGGGCCAAGAGACCCAGTACTTC.

This clonotype has a count of ten or more. CDR3 coding DNA: TGCGCCAGCAGCATGGGACTAGCGAGGACCAATGAGCAGTTCTTC. Residues: CASSMGLARTNEQFF. The chain couples TRBV5-1 to TRBJ2-1; 10 bases map to TRBD2. Germline V gene lookup returns CDR1 SGHRS and CDR2 YFSETQ. This CDR3 contains 15 residues. Losses at the gene ends were 4 bases for V and 6 bases for J; bases not matched to a gene: 7.

This clonotype was observed a handful of times. This sequence joins TRBV5-1 and TRBJ1-5, with D maybe TRBD1 (5 bases). Trimming stripped 1 base from V and 0 bases from J, with 8 bases between. Germline loops: CDR1 SGHRS, CDR2 YFSETQ. The length of the CDR3 is 15 residues. DNA for the CDR3: TGCGCCAGCAGCTTGTGGGGGGATAGCAATCAGCCCCAGCATTTT. This translates into CASSLWGDSNQPQHF.

This clonotype was seen only a few times. The CDR3 DNA reads TGTGCCAGCAGCTTAGAGGGTTCCTATAATTCACCCCTCCACTTT. Translation gives CASSLEGSYNSPLHF. The genes are TRBV11-2 and TRBJ1-6; no reliable D call. The V gene lost 0 bases and the J gene lost 1 base, with 4 bases spanning the gap. The CDR3 sequence is 15 residues long. Germline values: CDR1 SGHAT, CDR2 FQNNGV.

In this sample, this clonotype turned up many times. The V call is TRBV7-3, the J call TRBJ2-6, with 7 bases matching TRBD1. Losses at the gene ends were 2 bases for V and 4 bases for J; bases not matched to a gene: 5. CDR1 and CDR2 (germline): SGHTA, FQGTGA. The CDR3 length is 16 residues. The CDR3 region is CASSLATGFGANVLTF. The CDR3 region has the DNA TGTGCCAGCAGCTTAGCGACAGGGTTCGGGGCCAACGTCCTGACTTTC.

Relative to its sample, this clonotype is medium-sized (0.01 to 0.1%). The rearrangement links TRBV4-3 to TRBJ1-5; tentative D call: TRBD1 (6 bases). CDR3 length: 15 residues. Germline CDR1 LGHNA, CDR2 YSLEER. Trimming left V 0 bases short and J 4 bases short, with 10 bases between. Here the CDR3 reads CASSQETGRNQPQHF. CDR3 nucleotides: TGCGCCAGCAGCCAAGAGACAGGCAGGAATCAGCCCCAGCATTTT.

A few counts support this clonotype. This rearrangement joins TRBV20-1 to TRBJ2-7; maybe TRBD1 (6 bases). From germline, CDR1 is DFQATT and CDR2 SNEGSKA (reference sequence). CDR3 length: 13 residues. The germline V and J ends were trimmed by 1 base and 6 bases, with 13 bases remaining between them. This chain's CDR3 is CSARVSRGSEQYF. The CDR3 DNA reads as TGCAGTGCTAGAGTTAGCAGGGGAAGCGAGCAGTACTTC.

This clonotype was observed a few times. V and J are TRBV6-5 and TRBJ2-3; no clear D gene. From germline, CDR1 is MNHEY and CDR2 SVGAGI. The CDR3 length is 11 residues. V shed 3 bases and J shed 7 bases, with 5 bases lying between them. CDR3 sequence reads: CASSYINTQYF. In DNA form, the CDR3 reads TGTGCCAGCAGTTATATAAATACGCAGTATTTT.

The V and J genes are TRBV30 and TRBJ1-5; maybe TRBD1 (5 bases). V lost 3 bases, J lost 0 bases, and 9 bases lay in between. Germline assignment: CDR1 GTSNPN and CDR2 SVGIG (reference sequence). This CDR3 comprises 14 residues. CDR3 nucleotide sequence: TGTGCCTGGAGGGGACCGTATAGCAATCAGCCCCAGCATTTT. Protein: CAWRGPYSNQPQHF.

The gene calls are TRBV2 and TRBJ2-1; D perhaps matches TRBD1 (6 bases). The V end lost 6 bases, the J end lost 5 bases, and 20 bases lay between the germline ends. CDR1 is SNHLY, CDR2 FYNNEI, per germline. This CDR3 region has 16 residues. This chain's CDR3 is CASRGNRVGLHNEQFF. In nucleotides, the CDR3 is TGTGCCAGCAGGGGAAACAGGGTAGGCCTTCACAATGAGCAGTTCTTC.

V gene TRBV20-1 combines with J gene TRBJ2-7; D is uncertain. This CDR3 has 12 residues. From germline, CDR1 is DFQATT and CDR2 SNEGSKA (reference sequence). Trimming took off 6 bases at V and 3 bases at J, with 12 bases between the two ends. CDR3 protein: CSALGPVYEQYF. The CDR3 region has the DNA TGCAGTGCCCTCGGGCCCGTCTACGAGCAGTACTTC.

The chain has TRBV5-1 and TRBJ2-7; D not resolved. The CDR3 covers 15 residues. Trimming took 0 bases from V and 5 from J, leaving 15 bases between them. The germline V gene has CDR1 SGHRS and CDR2 YFSETQ. CDR3 sequence (DNA): TGCGCCAGCAGCTTGGGAGACGGACCACCCAACGAGCAGTACTTC. This translates into CASSLGDGPPNEQYF.

CDR3 loop: CSARWPRKTDTQYF. CDR3 DNA sequence: TGCAGTGCTAGATGGCCTCGAAAAACAGATACGCAGTATTTT. The V call is TRBV20-1, the J call TRBJ2-3; D not resolved. Germline assignment: CDR1 DFQATT and CDR2 SNEGSKA (reference sequence). This CDR3 region has 14 residues. V was clipped by 2 bases and J by 3 bases, with 12 bases between them.

This clonotype was seen more than once but under ten times. The rearrangement links TRBV25-1 to TRBJ2-5, with unresolved D. The CDR3 runs 14 residues. CDR1 and CDR2 from the germline V gene are MGHDK and SYGVNS. With 0 bases removed from V and 1 base from J, the gap between germline ends came to 6 bases. CDR3 loop: CASSEYGSQETQYF. In DNA form, the CDR3 reads TGTGCCAGCAGTGAATATGGCTCCCAAGAGACCCAGTACTTC.

This clonotype has only a few counts. The chain is built from TRBV29-1 and TRBJ1-2; D may be TRBD1 (5 bases). The CDR3 has 12 amino acids. V was shortened by 5 bases and J by 1 base, with 8 bases between the two germline ends. In germline, CDR1 is SQVTM, CDR2 ANQGSEA. The CDR3 DNA follows: TGCAGCGTTCCGACAGTTAACTATGGCTACACCTTC. This gives the protein CSVPTVNYGYTF.

The chain uses TRBV28 and TRBJ1-3, with D possibly matching TRBD1 (5 bases). V lost 5 bases and J lost 3, with 17 bases in between. The germline V gene has CDR1 MDHEN and CDR2 SYDVKM. The CDR3 spans 16 residues. Here the CDR3 DNA reads TGTGCCAGCAGTGTTGTGGGGGAGAGAATTGGAAACACCATATATTTT. Amino acid sequence: CASSVVGERIGNTIYF.

V and J are TRBV6-5 and TRBJ2-7; possible D gene TRBD1, 6 bases. The CDR3 is 15 residues long. The V and J ends lost 0 bases and 3 bases respectively, with 12 bases between them. Looked up from germline, CDR1 is MNHEY and CDR2 is SVGAGI. The CDR3, as DNA: TGTGCCAGCAGTTACTCAGGGACACCTTTCTACGAGCAGTACTTC. It yields the protein CASSYSGTPFYEQYF.